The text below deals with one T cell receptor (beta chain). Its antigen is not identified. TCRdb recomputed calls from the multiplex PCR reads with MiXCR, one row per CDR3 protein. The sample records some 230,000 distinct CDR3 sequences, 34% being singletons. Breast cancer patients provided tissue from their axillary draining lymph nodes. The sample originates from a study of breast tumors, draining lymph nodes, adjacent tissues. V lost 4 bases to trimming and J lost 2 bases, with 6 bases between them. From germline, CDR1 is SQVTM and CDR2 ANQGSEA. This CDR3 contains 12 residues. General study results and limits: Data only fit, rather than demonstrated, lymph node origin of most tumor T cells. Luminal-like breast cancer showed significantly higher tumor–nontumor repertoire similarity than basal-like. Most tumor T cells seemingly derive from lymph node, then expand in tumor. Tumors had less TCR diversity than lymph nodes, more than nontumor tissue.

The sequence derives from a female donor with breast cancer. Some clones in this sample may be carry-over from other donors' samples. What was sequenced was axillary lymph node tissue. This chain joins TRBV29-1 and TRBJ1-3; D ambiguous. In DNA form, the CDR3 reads TGCAGCGTTGTAGGTCCTGGAAACACCATATATTTT. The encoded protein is CSVVGPGNTIYF.